This T cell receptor (beta chain) was captured in a study of blood T cells in healthy people across ages. Study-level points and caveats: When set beside aged donors, long-lived donors presented more naive CD4+ cells and higher diversity. With naive T cell percentage, TCR beta diversity showed a strong correlation.

Comments on this clonotype: The antigen is unknown.

The study recruited healthy Caucasian donors from Russia who were aged about 6 to 90. Each donor supplied roughly 9 milliliters of peripheral blood. Trimming removed 4 bases at V and 7 bases at J, with 14 bases between. There are 12 residues in the CDR3. CDR1 and CDR2 from the germline V gene are SQVTM and ANQGSEA. The authors ran a second PCR of roughly 6 to 12 cycles using a sample-barcoded 5' primer and a J-beta primer mix. TCRdb recomputed calls from the 5' RACE reads with MiXCR, one row per CDR3 protein. Among 700,000 to 950,000 distinct CDR3 sequences listed, roughly 50% were seen once. The chain links TRBV29-1 to TRBJ2-7, with TRBD1 as a possible D gene (5 bases). The sequencing input was blood. The source is a man younger than 45 in good health. The CDR3 protein is CSVVTGSGEQYF. The CDR3 DNA reads as TGCAGCGTTGTCACAGGATCTGGGGAGCAGTACTTC.